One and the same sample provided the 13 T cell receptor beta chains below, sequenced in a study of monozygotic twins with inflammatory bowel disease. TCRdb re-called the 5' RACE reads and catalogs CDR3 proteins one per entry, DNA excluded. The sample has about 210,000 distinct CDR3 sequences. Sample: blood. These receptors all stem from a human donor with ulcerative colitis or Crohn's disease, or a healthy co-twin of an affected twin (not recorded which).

CDR3 sequence: CSAQGASRSTGELFF. The chain recombines TRBV29-1 with TRBJ2-2; TCRdb's D gene call, TRBD1, goes unchecked for lack of DNA. The germline gives CDR1 SQVTM, CDR2 ANQGSEA. The CDR3 runs to 15 residues.

CDR3 protein: CASSFYLSSTDTQYF. The chain is built from TRBV7-9 and TRBJ2-3. The CDR3 length is 15 residues. Germline values: CDR1 SEHNR, CDR2 FQNEAQ (reference sequence).

The chain's CDR3 is CASSPGVPVEQYF. The V and J genes are TRBV18 and TRBJ2-7. This CDR3 has 13 amino acids. Germline V CDR1 and CDR2: KGHSH, LQKENI.

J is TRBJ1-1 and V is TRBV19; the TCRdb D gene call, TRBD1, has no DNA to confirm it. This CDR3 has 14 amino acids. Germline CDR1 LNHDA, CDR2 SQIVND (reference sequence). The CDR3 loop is CATRDGTMTLEAFF.

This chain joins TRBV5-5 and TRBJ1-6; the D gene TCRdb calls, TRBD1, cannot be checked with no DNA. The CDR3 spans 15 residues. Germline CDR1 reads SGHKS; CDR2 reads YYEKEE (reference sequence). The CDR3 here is CASSQALSGASPLHF.

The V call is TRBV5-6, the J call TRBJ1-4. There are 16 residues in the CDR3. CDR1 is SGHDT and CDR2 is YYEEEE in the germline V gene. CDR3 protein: CASSLVRPATNEKLFF.

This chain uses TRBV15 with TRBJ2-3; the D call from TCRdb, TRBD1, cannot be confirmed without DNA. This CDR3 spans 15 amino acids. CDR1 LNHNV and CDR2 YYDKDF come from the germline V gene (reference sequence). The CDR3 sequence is CATSRGDRNTDTQYF.

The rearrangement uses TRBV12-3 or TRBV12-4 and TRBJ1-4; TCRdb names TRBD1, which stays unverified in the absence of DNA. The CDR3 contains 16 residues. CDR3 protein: CASSLAGRGANEKLFF.

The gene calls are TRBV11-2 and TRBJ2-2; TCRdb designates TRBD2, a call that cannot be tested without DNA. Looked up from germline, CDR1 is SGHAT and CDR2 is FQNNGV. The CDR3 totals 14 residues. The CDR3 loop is CASSPKGYDGELFF.

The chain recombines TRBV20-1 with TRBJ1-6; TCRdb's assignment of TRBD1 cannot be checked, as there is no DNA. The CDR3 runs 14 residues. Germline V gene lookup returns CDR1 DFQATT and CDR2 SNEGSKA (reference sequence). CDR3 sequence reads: CSAKGGHDNSPLHF.

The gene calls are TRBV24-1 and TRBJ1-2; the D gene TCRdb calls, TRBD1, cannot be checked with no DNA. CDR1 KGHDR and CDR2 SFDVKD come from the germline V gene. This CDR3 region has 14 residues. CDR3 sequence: CATSAPPSDRGYTF.

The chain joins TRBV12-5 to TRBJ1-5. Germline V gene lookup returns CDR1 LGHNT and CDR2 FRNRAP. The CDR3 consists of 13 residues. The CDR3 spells CASGLGANQPQHF.

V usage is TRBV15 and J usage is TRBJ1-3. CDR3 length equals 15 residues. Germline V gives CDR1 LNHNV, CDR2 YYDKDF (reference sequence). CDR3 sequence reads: CATRLDRDPGNTIYF.